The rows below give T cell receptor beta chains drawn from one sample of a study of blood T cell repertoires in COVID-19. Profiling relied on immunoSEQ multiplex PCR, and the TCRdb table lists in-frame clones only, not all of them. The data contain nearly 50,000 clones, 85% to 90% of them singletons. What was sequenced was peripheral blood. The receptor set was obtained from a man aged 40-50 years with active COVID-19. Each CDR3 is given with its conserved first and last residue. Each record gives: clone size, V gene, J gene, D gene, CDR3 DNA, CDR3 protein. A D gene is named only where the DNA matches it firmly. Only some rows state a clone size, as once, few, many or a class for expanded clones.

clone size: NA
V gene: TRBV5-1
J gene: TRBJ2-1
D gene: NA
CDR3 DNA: TGCGCCAGCAGCTTGGAGGTCAGCGTACTAACCTACAATGAGCAGTTCTTC
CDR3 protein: CASSLEVSVLTYNEQFF

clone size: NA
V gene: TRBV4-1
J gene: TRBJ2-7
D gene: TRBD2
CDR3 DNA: TGCGCCAGCAGCCTCCTGCTAGCGGGAGGGCCCTACGAGCAGTACTTC
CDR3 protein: CASSLLLAGGPYEQYF

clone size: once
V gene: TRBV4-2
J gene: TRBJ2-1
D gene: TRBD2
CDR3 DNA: TGTGCCAGCAGTTATAGACTAGCGGGAAACTATGAGCAGTTCTTC
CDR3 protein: CASSYRLAGNYEQFF

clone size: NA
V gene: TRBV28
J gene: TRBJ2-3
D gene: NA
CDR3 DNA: TGTGCCAGCAGACCTACCACAGGGATTATTAGCACAGATACGCAGTATTTT
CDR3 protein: CASRPTTGIISTDTQYF

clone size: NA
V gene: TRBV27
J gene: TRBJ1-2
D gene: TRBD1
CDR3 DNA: TGTGCCAGCAGCACATCATTTCCGGGACAGGGGGCGAACTATGGCTACACCTTC
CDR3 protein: CASSTSFPGQGANYGYTF

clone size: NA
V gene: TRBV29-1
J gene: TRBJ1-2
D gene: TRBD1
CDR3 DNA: TGCAGCGTTCCAGGGGGACAGGGTTCTAACTATGGCTACACCTTC
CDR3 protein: CSVPGGQGSNYGYTF

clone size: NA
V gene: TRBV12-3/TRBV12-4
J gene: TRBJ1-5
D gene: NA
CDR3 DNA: TGTGCCAGCAGTTTATCTGCAGGGGCGCCCCAGCATTTT
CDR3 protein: CASSLSAGAPQHF

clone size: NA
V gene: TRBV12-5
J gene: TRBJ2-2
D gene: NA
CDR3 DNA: TGTGCTAGTGGTTTGGGTACCGGGAAGGTCGTCCGGGAGCTGTTTTTT
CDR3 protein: CASGLGTGKVVRELFF

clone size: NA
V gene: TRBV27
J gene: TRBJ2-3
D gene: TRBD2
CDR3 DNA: TGTGCCAGCAGTTCTAGCGGGAGCAAGCAGTATTTT
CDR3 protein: CASSSSGSKQYF

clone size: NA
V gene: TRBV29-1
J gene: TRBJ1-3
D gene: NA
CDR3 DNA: TGCAGCGTTGAGGGCGTCCTTGGAAACACCATATATTTT
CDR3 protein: CSVEGVLGNTIYF

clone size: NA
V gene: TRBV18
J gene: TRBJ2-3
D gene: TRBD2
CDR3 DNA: TGTGCCAGCCGGGCAGCGGGATCCCGCACAGATACGCAGTATTTT
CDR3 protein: CASRAAGSRTDTQYF

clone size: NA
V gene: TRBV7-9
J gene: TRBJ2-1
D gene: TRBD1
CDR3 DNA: TGTGCCAGCAGCCCACCCGGGACAGGGAGACGGTACAATGAGCAGTTCTTC
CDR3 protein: CASSPPGTGRRYNEQFF

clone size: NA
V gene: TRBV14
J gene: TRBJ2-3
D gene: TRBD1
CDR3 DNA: TGTGCCAGCAGCCCCGGGACAGTTTCATTATTTAGCACAGATACGCAGTATTTT
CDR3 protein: CASSPGTVSLFSTDTQYF